The clone carrying this TCR beta chain occurred a few times. Germline V lookup: CDR1 LNHDA, CDR2 SQIVND (reference sequence). The CDR3 contains 14 residues. V lost 7 bases and J lost 1, with 11 bases in between. The data belong to a study of early T cells in non-severe SARS-CoV-2 infection. The overall study: Chains from this unsorted whole-blood bulk RNA could not be paired.

Individual cDNA molecules carried attached unique molecular identifiers. TCRdb re-derived calls from the 5' RACE reads in MiXCR, one entry per CDR3 protein. Of around 70,000 distinct CDR3 sequences in the sample, 12% are singletons; the top ten hold 3% to 5%. The sequence derives from an adult who was a healthcare worker with PCR-confirmed SARS-CoV-2 infection or an uninfected control (not recorded which). The J gene is TRBJ2-1, the V gene TRBV19; no reliable D call. The sequencing sample was made of whole blood. The CDR3 here is CASNAAPSYNEQFF. The CDR3 nucleotides read TGTGCCAGTAATGCGGCGCCTTCCTACAATGAGCAGTTCTTC.